This record looks at one T cell receptor (beta chain) sequence and its context. Libraries were prepared by immunoSEQ multiplex PCR; TCRdb keeps only in-frame clonotypes and omits some of them. The data contain tens of thousands of clones, roughly 92% of them singletons. This sample stems from a study of OX40 agonist ivuxolimab in advanced cancers. The V end lost 0 bases, the J end lost 5 bases, and 25 bases lay between the germline ends. The CDR3 is 20 amino acids. Germline values: CDR1 LNHDA, CDR2 SQIVND (reference sequence). The chain carries TRBV19 and TRBJ1-4; D ambiguous. This receptor was obtained from an adult with an advanced solid tumor such as melanoma, head and neck, liver or kidney cancer. The material was CD4+ or CD8+ T cells sorted from blood, obtained in a trial of the OX40 agonist ivuxolimab. The CDR3 sequence: CASSIEHVRAYEGLNEKLFF. CDR3 bases: TGTGCCAGTAGTATAGAACACGTCCGGGCCTATGAAGGACTGAATGAAAAACTGTTTTTT.